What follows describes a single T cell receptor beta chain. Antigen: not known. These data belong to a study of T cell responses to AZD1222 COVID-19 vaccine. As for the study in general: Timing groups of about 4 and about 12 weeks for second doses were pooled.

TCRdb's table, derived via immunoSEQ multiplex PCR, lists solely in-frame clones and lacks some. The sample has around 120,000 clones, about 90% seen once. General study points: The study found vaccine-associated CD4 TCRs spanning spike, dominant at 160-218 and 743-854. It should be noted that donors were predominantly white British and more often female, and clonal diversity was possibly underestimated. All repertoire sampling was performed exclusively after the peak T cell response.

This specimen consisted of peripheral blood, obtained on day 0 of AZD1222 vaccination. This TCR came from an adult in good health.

The CDR3 nucleotides are TGTGCCACCAGCAGAGACCGCTACGAGCAGTACTTC. Residues: CATSRDRYEQYF. The J gene is TRBJ2-7, the V gene TRBV15; no clear D gene. The CDR3 covers 12 residues. Trimming left V 0 bases short and J 3 bases short, with 3 bases between. Germline V gives CDR1 LNHNV, CDR2 YYDKDF (reference sequence).